This TCR beta chain was identified during a study of cytomegalovirus exposure and HLA in healthy donors. Study-level findings and limits: Later work showed greater clonal expansion in HLA-associated TCR beta chains than in equally common others.

Germline assignment: CDR1 SGHRS and CDR2 YFSETQ. The CDR3 contains 15 residues. The junction had 6 bases not matched to a gene; V was cut back by 4 bases and J by 1 base. PCR involved 60 Vbeta and 13 Jbeta primers. Sequencing was performed with immunoSEQ multiplex PCR; in TCRdb, only in-frame clones are kept and a portion is missing. This sample has 120,000 or so clones, with over 60% found just once. A few counts support this clone. Its antigen is currently unknown. The J gene is TRBJ2-7, the V gene TRBV5-1; 9 nucleotides agree with TRBD1. The TCR was taken from a human donor in good health. Specimen: PBMCs. CDR3 loop: CASSPMDRGSYEQYF. CDR3 DNA sequence: TGCGCCAGCAGCCCGATGGACAGGGGATCCTACGAGCAGTACTTC.